Shown below are 19 T cell receptor beta chains from a single sample sequenced in a study of response to subunit inactivated influenza vaccine. From the RT-PCR reads, TCRdb called clonotypes with MiXCR, one entry per CDR3 protein. The sample has about 800,000 distinct CDR3 sequences, less than 25% seen once. This specimen was PBMCs from blood, taken less than 6 days after vaccination. These TCRs come from a man aged 50 to 59 who received an inactivated influenza vaccine.

The gene calls are TRBV3-1 and TRBJ2-1; TRBD1 agrees at 7 bases. Germline CDR1 and CDR2: LGHDT and YNNKEL (reference sequence). The CDR3 covers 14 residues. V lost 6 bases, J lost 5 bases, and 7 bases stayed unmatched. CDR3 in DNA: TGTGCCAGCAGAGCCGGGACAGTGAACAATGAGCAGTTCTTC. It encodes CASRAGTVNNEQFF.

Ten or more counts support this clonotype. The gene calls are TRBV20-1 and TRBJ2-2; no clear D. Per the germline V gene, CDR1 is DFQATT and CDR2 is SNEGSKA (reference sequence). CDR3 length: 13 amino acids. V was clipped by 2 bases and J by 1 base, with 5 bases between them. The CDR3 reads CSARTVNTGELFF. CDR3 nucleotides: TGCAGTGCTAGAACCGTGAACACCGGGGAGCTGTTTTTT.

In its sample, this clonotype was seen a few times. This rearrangement joins TRBV28 to TRBJ1-4; tentatively, D is TRBD1 (6 bases). Germline V gives CDR1 MDHEN, CDR2 SYDVKM. This CDR3 comprises 16 residues. Deletions cut 5 bases from V and 0 bases from J, with 13 bases between. The CDR3 is CASSQTGLTTNEKLFF. CDR3 DNA: TGTGCCAGCAGTCAGACAGGATTAACAACTAATGAAAAACTGTTTTTT.

This clonotype was counted a few times. V gene TRBV6-2 or TRBV6-3 combines with J gene TRBJ2-1; no reliable D call. In germline, CDR1 is MNHEY, CDR2 SVGEGT. The CDR3 runs 14 residues. V was pared by 4 bases and J by 2 bases, with 9 bases between. The DNA for the CDR3 is TGTGCCAGCAGTTCGGCAGTTGCCTACAATGAGCAGTTCTTC. It yields the protein CASSSAVAYNEQFF.

CDR3 in DNA: TGTGCCACGAGGGGGCGCCGGGGCTACGAGCAGTACTTC. This codes for CATRGRRGYEQYF. V and J are TRBV27 and TRBJ2-7; 7 bases fit TRBD1. The CDR3 spans 13 residues. Trimming took 10 bases from V and 3 from J; bases not matched to a gene: 9. The germline gives CDR1 MNHEY, CDR2 SMNVEV (reference sequence).

The chain is built from TRBV7-2 and TRBJ2-7; 7 positions match TRBD1. Looked up from germline, CDR1 is SGHTA and CDR2 is FQGNSA. The CDR3 has 15 amino acids. The trim removed 5 bases at V and 2 bases at J, leaving 9 bases unmatched. The CDR3 sequence is CASSARDRPPYEQYF. The CDR3 bases are TGTGCCAGCAGCGCTCGGGACAGACCTCCCTACGAGCAGTACTTC.

The genes are TRBV9 and TRBJ2-5; unclear D gene. V lost 1 base and J lost 4, with 11 bases in between. Germline V gene data show CDR1 as SGDLS and CDR2 as YYNGEE. CDR3 length: 14 amino acids. As DNA, the CDR3 is TGTGCCAGCAGCGTAAATCCGTTGGGAGAGACCCAGTACTTC. Amino acids: CASSVNPLGETQYF. The whole variable domain, remainder taken from reference TRBV9 and TRBJ2-5, is DSGVTQTPKHLITATGQRVTLRCSPRSGDLSVYWYQQSLDQGLQFLIQYYNGEERAKGNILERFSAQQFPDLHSELNLSSLELGDSALYFCASSVNPLGETQYFGPGTRLLVL.

The chain links TRBV10-2 to TRBJ2-2, with 9 bases matching TRBD1. CDR3 length: 15 amino acids. Germline values: CDR1 WSHSY, CDR2 SAAADI. Germline trimming cut 3 bases from V and 4 bases from J; bases unmatched to any gene: 3. In DNA, the CDR3 is TGCGCCAGCAGTGATATGACAGGGGGCACCGGGGAGCTGTTTTTT. Protein product: CASSDMTGGTGELFF.

This chain uses TRBV20-1 with TRBJ2-5; D gene uncertain. Germline values: CDR1 DFQATT, CDR2 SNEGSKA (reference sequence). V dropped 2 bases and J dropped 0 bases, with 22 bases sitting between them. This CDR3 spans 18 amino acids. DNA of the CDR3: TGCAGTGCTAGATGGGATGATCTCGAAAGGTGGTACCAAGAGACCCAGTACTTC. Translated: CSARWDDLERWYQETQYF.

This clonotype occurred many times. The chain is built from TRBV12-3 or TRBV12-4 and TRBJ2-1; D not resolved. The CDR3 consists of 13 residues. V shed 5 bases and J shed 7 bases, with 12 bases lying between them. In DNA, the CDR3 is TGTGCCAGCAGTCCCACCGGAGAGAATGAGCAGTTCTTC. Residues: CASSPTGENEQFF.

The rearrangement uses TRBV7-9 and TRBJ1-1, with a weak D call TRBD1 (5 bases). CDR1 and CDR2 (germline): SEHNR, FQNEAQ (reference sequence). The CDR3 loop spans 14 amino acids. V was trimmed by 5 bases and J by 2 bases, leaving 12 bases between them. The CDR3 spells CASSIVGANTEAFF. In DNA form, the CDR3 reads TGTGCCAGCAGCATAGTAGGGGCAAACACTGAAGCTTTCTTT.

Only a few counts were recorded for this clonotype. The CDR3 nucleotides read TGCGCCAGCAGCGTCGAGGGTAGGGTATTCACCGGGGAGCTGTTTTTT. Translation: CASSVEGRVFTGELFF. The chain joins TRBV5-1 to TRBJ2-2; D might be TRBD2 (5 bases). Trimming cost V 4 bases and J 4 bases, with 17 bases left between them. The germline V gene encodes CDR1 SGHRS and CDR2 YFSETQ. The CDR3 contains 16 residues. Drawing the rest from reference TRBV5-1 and TRBJ2-2, the complete variable domain is KAGVTQTPRYLIKTRGQQVTLSCSPISGHRSVSWYQQTPGQGLQFLFEYFSETQRNKGNFPGRFSGRQFSNSRSEMNVSTLELGDSALYLCASSVEGRVFTGELFFGEGSRLTVL.

The chain carries TRBV18 and TRBJ1-2; D unclear. Looked up from germline, CDR1 is KGHSH and CDR2 is LQKENI. This CDR3 spans 14 amino acids. V lost 5 bases to trimming and J lost 4 bases, with 14 bases between them. CDR3 amino acids: CASSIEQTFYGYTF. CDR3 sequence (DNA): TGTGCCAGCTCAATCGAACAGACCTTCTATGGCTACACCTTC.

The CDR3 coding sequence is TGTGCCAGCAGCTTGACCAACAGGGGAATCTCCTACAATGAGCAGTTCTTC. This translates into CASSLTNRGISYNEQFF. This chain joins TRBV5-6 and TRBJ2-1; 7 nucleotides align to TRBD1. After removal of 1 base from V and 0 bases from J, the junction contained 7 bases not matched to a gene. Germline V lookup: CDR1 SGHDT, CDR2 YYEEEE. The CDR3 has 17 amino acids.

The chain employs TRBV20-1 and TRBJ2-3; D unclear. The V end lost 0 bases, the J end lost 7 bases, and 11 bases lay between the germline ends. Germline V CDR1 and CDR2: DFQATT, SNEGSKA (reference sequence). The CDR3 totals 13 residues. Here the CDR3 DNA reads TGCAGTGCTAGAGATTTCCGGAAAAATACGCAGTATTTT. The encoded protein is CSARDFRKNTQYF.

The chain couples TRBV7-2 to TRBJ2-7, with 7 bases aligning to TRBD2. The germline V gene encodes CDR1 SGHTA and CDR2 FQGNSA. The CDR3 length is 15 residues. With 2 bases clipped from V and 0 bases from J, the junction kept 4 bases outside the gene matches. CDR3 DNA sequence: TGTGCCAGCAGCTTAACTAGCGCCTTCTCCTACGAGCAGTACTTC. Translation: CASSLTSAFSYEQYF.

The chain carries TRBV20-1 and TRBJ1-5; D might be TRBD1 (5 bases). V lost 3 bases and J lost 3, with 9 bases in between. The V gene's germline CDR1 is DFQATT and CDR2 SNEGSKA (reference sequence). The CDR3 length is 13 residues. The DNA for the CDR3 is TGCAGTGCTAGCGGGACGCTCAATCAGCCCCAGCATTTT. Protein product: CSASGTLNQPQHF.

This clonotype has only a few counts. The J gene is TRBJ1-6, the V gene TRBV29-1; no definite D call. From germline, CDR1 is SQVTM and CDR2 ANQGSEA. This CDR3 region has 13 residues. V shed 3 bases and J shed 10 bases, with 13 bases lying between them. The CDR3 coding sequence is TGCAGCGTTGATGAGGGTGAGGGATCACCCCTCCACTTT. Its protein product is CSVDEGEGSPLHF.

Only a few counts were recorded for this clonotype. The chain employs TRBV15 and TRBJ2-3; D is undetermined. CDR3 length: 13 residues. Germline loops: CDR1 LNHNV, CDR2 YYDKDF (reference sequence). With 4 bases removed from V and 2 bases from J, the gap between germline ends came to 7 bases. CDR3 nucleotide sequence: TGTGCCACCAGCACAACTGTCACAGATACGCAGTATTTT. It encodes CATSTTVTDTQYF.